This T cell receptor beta chain was identified in a study of T cell repertoires in cytomegalovirus infection. Background on the study: Public TCR beta signatures marked donors with CMV infection and the matching HLA.

This CDR3 spans 15 amino acids. The V gene's germline CDR1 is MNHEY and CDR2 SVGAGI. V lost 8 bases, J lost 4 bases, and 15 bases lay in between. TCRdb fed the reads into MiXCR, producing one record per CDR3 protein. Altogether a few hundred thousand distinct CDR3 sequences are present, 9% to 9.5% being singletons, with the ten largest covering around 4.5%. Overall study findings and caveats: Based on cumulative public TCR beta family frequency, carriers of CMV plus the relevant HLA were identified.

A few counts support this clonotype. Its cognate antigen is unknown. Sequencing used PBMCs. The V gene is TRBV6-5, the J gene TRBJ2-6; perhaps D is TRBD1 or TRBD2 (5 bases each). This sequence originates from a human donor in good health (CMV status not recorded). Some clones in this sample may be carry-over from other donors' samples. The CDR3 region is CASGVHGTGANVLTF. The CDR3 coding sequence is TGTGCCAGCGGGGTTCACGGGACCGGGGCCAACGTCCTGACTTTC.